Listed here are 20 T cell receptor beta chains from one sample, sequenced in a study of human T cells and chemical hapten exposure. TCRdb called the RACE reads again in MiXCR, with one record for every CDR3 protein. The sample lists about 35,000 distinct CDR3 sequences; more than 6% were seen once. Time point described: patch test 1, 2 weeks after DPC sensitization. Treatment of the sample: therapeutic diphenylcyclopropenone sensitization with weekly scalp DPC. Total RNA was isolated from unfractionated whole blood. The material sequenced was whole blood, taken in connection with sensitization to the hapten diphenylcyclopropenone (DPC). These receptors came from a woman in her 30s with alopecia areata. Some clones in this sample may be carry-over from other donors' samples.

This clonotype was observed at least ten times. V is TRBV28 and J is TRBJ2-7, with a weak D call TRBD2 (5 bases). The length of the CDR3 is 15 residues. The V end lost 6 bases, the J end lost 6 bases, and 21 bases lay between the germline ends. The germline CDR1 and CDR2 sequences are MDHEN and SYDVKM. CDR3 bases: TGTGCCAGCAGGAATGAGGGTGGTTGGGGATCCGAGCAGTACTTC. It is translated as CASRNEGGWGSEQYF.

V and J are TRBV12-3 or TRBV12-4 and TRBJ2-1; either TRBD1 or TRBD2 may fit D (5 bases each). Trimming took 1 base from V and 4 from J, leaving 11 bases between them. The CDR3 length is 15 residues. The CDR3 here is CASSLGGVGYNEQFF. CDR3 DNA sequence: TGTGCCAGCAGTTTAGGAGGGGTCGGGTACAATGAGCAGTTCTTC.

This clonotype was recorded at least ten times. The chain couples TRBV9 to TRBJ1-1; D possibly corresponds to TRBD1 (5 bases). Trimming stripped 0 bases from V and 0 bases from J, with 12 bases between. Germline V gene lookup returns CDR1 SGDLS and CDR2 YYNGEE. The CDR3 sequence is 16 residues long. The CDR3 loop reads CASSVAAGKMNTEAFF. The CDR3 nucleotides read TGTGCCAGCAGCGTAGCGGCAGGGAAGATGAACACTGAAGCTTTCTTT.

This clonotype occurred many times. V usage is TRBV7-2 and J usage is TRBJ2-3; 12 nucleotides agree with TRBD2. V shed 2 bases, J shed 6 bases, and the junction held 6 bases outside the gene matches. The CDR3 has 16 amino acids. Germline loops: CDR1 SGHTA, CDR2 FQGNSA. DNA of the CDR3: TGTGCCAGCAGCTTAACTAGCGGGGGGCCAGGGGATACGCAGTATTTT. Protein sequence: CASSLTSGGPGDTQYF.

This clonotype occurred a few times. This sequence joins TRBV12-3 or TRBV12-4 and TRBJ2-1, with D possibly matching TRBD1 (6 bases). The CDR3 totals 12 residues. Trimming stripped 6 bases from V and 6 bases from J, with 9 bases between. CDR3 nucleotide sequence: TGTGCCAGCAGCCAGGGGATCAATGAGCAGTTCTTC. It yields the protein CASSQGINEQFF.

This clonotype was detected a few times. The rearrangement uses TRBV11-2 and TRBJ2-7; D remains unclear. V gave up 0 bases and J gave up 5 bases, with 8 bases separating them. The V gene's germline CDR1 is SGHAT and CDR2 FQNNGV. This CDR3 comprises 13 residues. The CDR3 sequence: CASSLDRRHEQYF. The CDR3 DNA reads TGTGCCAGCAGCTTAGATAGGCGCCACGAGCAGTACTTC. Based on the CDR3 plus reference TRBV11-2 and TRBJ2-7, the full variable domain is EAGVAQSPRYKIIEKRQSVAFWCNPISGHATLYWYQQILGQGPKLLIQFQNNGVVDDSQLPKDRFSAERLKGVDSTLKIQPAKLEDSAVYLCASSLDRRHEQYFGPGTRLTVT.

This clonotype was detected many times. The V and J genes are TRBV29-1 and TRBJ1-3; unclear D gene. Per the germline V gene, CDR1 is SQVTM and CDR2 is ANQGSEA. Trimming removed 6 bases from V and 0 bases from J, with 12 bases in between. CDR3 length: 14 amino acids. The CDR3 reads CSVLHHGSGNTIYF. In nucleotides, the CDR3 is TGCAGCGTCCTACACCACGGCTCTGGAAACACCATATATTTT.

This clonotype has a handful of counts. The V and J genes are TRBV9 and TRBJ2-1, with D tentatively TRBD2 (6 bases). Germline V gene lookup returns CDR1 SGDLS and CDR2 YYNGEE. The CDR3 has 15 residues. The V end was cut by 0 bases, the J end by 2 bases, with 9 bases between. CDR3 bases: TGTGCCAGCAGCGTAGCGGGGGACCCCTACAATGAGCAGTTCTTC. It specifies CASSVAGDPYNEQFF.

There are many counts of this clonotype. The chain uses TRBV7-2 and TRBJ2-7; 10 bases align to TRBD1. Germline assignment: CDR1 SGHTA and CDR2 FQGNSA. V gave up 4 bases and J gave up 7 bases; unmatched junction bases: 4. CDR3 size: 13 residues. CDR3 protein: CASSWDRGREQYF. The CDR3 DNA follows: TGTGCCAGCAGCTGGGACAGGGGAAGAGAGCAGTACTTC.

This clonotype was observed a few times. The chain is built from TRBV9 and TRBJ2-5; D gene ambiguous. Germline assignment: CDR1 SGDLS and CDR2 YYNGEE. The CDR3 loop spans 14 amino acids. Trimming took 0 bases from V and 2 from J, leaving 8 bases between them. CDR3 region: CASSVAELQETQYF. CDR3 DNA sequence: TGTGCCAGCAGCGTAGCGGAGTTACAAGAGACCCAGTACTTC. Looking up the rest from reference TRBV9 and TRBJ2-5 gives the full variable domain: DSGVTQTPKHLITATGQRVTLRCSPRSGDLSVYWYQQSLDQGLQFLIQYYNGEERAKGNILERFSAQQFPDLHSELNLSSLELGDSALYFCASSVAELQETQYFGPGTRLLVL.

In its sample, this clonotype was seen a few times. The V call is TRBV20-1, the J call TRBJ1-2; no reliable D call. V was cut by 2 bases and J by 10 bases, with 11 bases left in between. Per germline, CDR1 DFQATT and CDR2 SNEGSKA (reference sequence). The CDR3 sequence is 11 residues long. The CDR3 loop reads CSARLDVFYTF. In DNA, the CDR3 is TGCAGTGCTAGATTGGACGTTTTCTACACCTTC.

This clonotype has more than one count but fewer than ten. J is TRBJ2-7 and V is TRBV12-3 or TRBV12-4; 11 bases are shared with TRBD2. This CDR3 has 16 residues. V shed 5 bases and J 1 base; nucleotides not matched to a gene: 7. The CDR3 protein is CASSHPRTSGSYEQYF. The CDR3 bases are TGTGCCAGCAGTCACCCGAGGACTAGCGGGTCCTACGAGCAGTACTTC.

This clonotype was recorded many times. J is TRBJ2-1 and V is TRBV18; weak D call: TRBD1 (5 bases). Germline values: CDR1 KGHSH, CDR2 LQKENI. The V end was cut by 0 bases, the J end by 8 bases, with 17 bases between. This CDR3 is 16 amino acids long. The CDR3 DNA is TGTGCCAGCTCACCACCAATCTTGGGGCTGCACGATGAGCAGTTCTTC. Its protein is CASSPPILGLHDEQFF.

This CDR3 reads CASSPRPGVYEQYF. CDR3 DNA sequence: TGTGCCAGCTCACCTAGGCCAGGGGTATACGAGCAGTACTTC. The chain is built from TRBV18 and TRBJ2-7; D is perhaps TRBD1 (6 bases). The V end lost 3 bases, the J end lost 4 bases, and 13 bases lay between the germline ends. The CDR3 runs 14 residues. Germline V gene data show CDR1 as KGHSH and CDR2 as LQKENI.

Points on this clonotype: This clone may be a read error of a much larger clone one base away. This chain joins TRBV3-1 and TRBJ1-5; D not resolved. Between the trimmed V and J ends, which lost 0 bases and 8 bases, there was a span of 8 bases. Germline-derived CDR1 and CDR2 are LGHDT and YNNKEL (reference sequence). The CDR3 loop spans 13 amino acids. The CDR3: CASSQEADEPQHF. The CDR3 region has the DNA TGTGCCAGCAGCCAAGAGGCAGATGAGCCCCAGCATTTT.

The J gene is TRBJ2-3, the V gene TRBV21-1; the table's D call of TRBD2 was not tested on the DNA. TRBV21-1 is marked as a pseudogene. This CDR3 spans 15 amino acids. The CDR3 protein is CDSSKLGQRTDKQYF. DNA of the CDR3: TGTGACAGCAGCAAACTAGGGCAACGCACAGATAAGCAGTATTTT.

This clonotype was recorded at least ten times. This rearrangement joins TRBV7-2 to TRBJ1-2; TRBD1 matches at 9 bases. With V trimmed by 5 bases and J by 8 bases, 6 bases remained unmatched. Looked up from germline, CDR1 is SGHTA and CDR2 is FQGNSA. The CDR3 consists of 13 residues. CDR3 DNA sequence: TGTGCCAGCAGCCCGGACAGGGGAGGAGGCTACACCTTC. This codes for CASSPDRGGGYTF. Full variable domain (missing parts from reference TRBV7-2 and TRBJ1-2): GAGVSQSPSNKVTEKGKDVELRCDPISGHTALYWYRQSLGQGLEFLIYFQGNSAPDKSGLPSDRFSAERTGGSVSTLTIQRTQQEDSAVYLCASSPDRGGGYTFGSGTRLTVV.

This clonotype was counted between two and nine times. The chain is built from TRBV11-3 and TRBJ2-3; D gene ambiguous. Germline V gene sequence: CDR1 SGHNT, CDR2 YENEEA. Between the trimmed V and J ends, which lost 1 base and 0 bases, there was a span of 5 bases. The CDR3 spans 14 residues. The CDR3 region has the DNA TGTGCCAGCAGCTTAGGGCGTAGCACAGATACGCAGTATTTT. Amino acids: CASSLGRSTDTQYF.

This clonotype was recorded at least ten times. The chain employs TRBV24-1 and TRBJ1-4; 10 positions agree with TRBD1. Germline V CDR1 and CDR2: KGHDR, SFDVKD. The length of the CDR3 is 17 residues. V lost 4 bases, J lost 0 bases, and 4 bases stayed unmatched. The CDR3 DNA reads as TGTGCCACCAGTGACACCGGGACAGGGGCAACTAATGAAAAACTGTTTTTT. Protein sequence: CATSDTGTGATNEKLFF.

This clonotype was found many times. The V and J genes are TRBV12-3 or TRBV12-4 and TRBJ1-1, with TRBD1 identical over 7 bases. V trimming: 7 bases; J trimming: 0 bases; junction bases outside the gene matches: 5. The CDR3 loop spans 14 amino acids. In DNA, the CDR3 is TGTGCCAGCAAGAGGGGGCTTTTGAACACTGAAGCTTTCTTT. Translated, it gives CASKRGLLNTEAFF.